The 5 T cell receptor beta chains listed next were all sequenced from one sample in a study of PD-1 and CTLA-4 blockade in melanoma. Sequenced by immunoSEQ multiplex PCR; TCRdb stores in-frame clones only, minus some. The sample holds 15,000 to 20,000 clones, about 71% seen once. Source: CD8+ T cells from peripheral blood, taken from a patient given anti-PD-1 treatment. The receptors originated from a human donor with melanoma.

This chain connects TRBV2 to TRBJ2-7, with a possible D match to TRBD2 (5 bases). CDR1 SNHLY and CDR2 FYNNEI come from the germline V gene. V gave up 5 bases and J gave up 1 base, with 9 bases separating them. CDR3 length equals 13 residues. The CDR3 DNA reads TGTGCCAGCAGTCGGACTCAGTCCTACGAGCAGTACTTC. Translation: CASSRTQSYEQYF.

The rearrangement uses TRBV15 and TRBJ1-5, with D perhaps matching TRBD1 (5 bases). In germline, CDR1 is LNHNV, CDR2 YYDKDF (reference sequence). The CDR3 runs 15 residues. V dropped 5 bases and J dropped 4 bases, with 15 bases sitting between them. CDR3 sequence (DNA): TGTGCCACCAGCGACCGGGGGGGGACGAATCAGCCCCAGCATTTT. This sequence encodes CATSDRGGTNQPQHF.

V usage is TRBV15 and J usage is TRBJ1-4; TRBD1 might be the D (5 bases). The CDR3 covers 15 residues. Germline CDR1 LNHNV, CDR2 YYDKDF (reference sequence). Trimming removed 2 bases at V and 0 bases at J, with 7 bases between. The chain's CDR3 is CATSRRTTTNEKLFF. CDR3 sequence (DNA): TGTGCCACCAGCAGACGGACAACAACTAATGAAAAACTGTTTTTT.

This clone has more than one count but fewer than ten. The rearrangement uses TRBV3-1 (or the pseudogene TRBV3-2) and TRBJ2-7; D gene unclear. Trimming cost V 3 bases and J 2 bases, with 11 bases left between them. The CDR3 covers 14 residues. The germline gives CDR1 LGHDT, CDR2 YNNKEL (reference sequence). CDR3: CASSHYGRAYEQYF. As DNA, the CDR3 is TGTGCCAGCAGCCACTACGGACGTGCCTACGAGCAGTACTTC.

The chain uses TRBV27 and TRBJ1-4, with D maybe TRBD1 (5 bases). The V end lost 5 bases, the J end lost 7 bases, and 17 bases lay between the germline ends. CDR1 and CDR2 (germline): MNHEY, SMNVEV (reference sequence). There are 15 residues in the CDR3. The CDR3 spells CASSRVGPRGEKLFF. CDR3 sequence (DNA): TGTGCCAGCAGTCGTGTGGGGCCTAGGGGTGAAAAACTGTTTTTT.